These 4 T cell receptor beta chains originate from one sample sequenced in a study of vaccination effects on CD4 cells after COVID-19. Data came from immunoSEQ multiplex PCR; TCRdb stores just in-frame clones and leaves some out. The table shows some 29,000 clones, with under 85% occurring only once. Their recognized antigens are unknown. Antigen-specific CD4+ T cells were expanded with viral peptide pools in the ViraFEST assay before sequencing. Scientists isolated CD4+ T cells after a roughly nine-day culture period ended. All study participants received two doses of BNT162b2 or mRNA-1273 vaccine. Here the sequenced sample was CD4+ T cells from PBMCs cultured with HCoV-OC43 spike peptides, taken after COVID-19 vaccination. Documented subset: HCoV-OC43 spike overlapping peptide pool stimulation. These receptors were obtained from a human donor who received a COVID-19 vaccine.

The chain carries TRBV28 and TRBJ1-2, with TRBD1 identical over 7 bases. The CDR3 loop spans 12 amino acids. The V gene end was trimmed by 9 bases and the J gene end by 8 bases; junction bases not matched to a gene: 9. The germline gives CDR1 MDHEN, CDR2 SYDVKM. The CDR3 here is CASRDRVNGYTF. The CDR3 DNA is TGTGCCAGTCGAGACAGGGTCAACGGCTACACCTTC.

The CDR3 region has the DNA TGTGCCAGCAGACCCAACAGGGGTTTAAGCACAGATACGCAGTATTTT. It encodes CASRPNRGLSTDTQYF. The chain is built from TRBV27 and TRBJ2-3, with 7 positions matching TRBD1. The CDR3 loop spans 16 amino acids. V lost 6 bases and J lost 0; bases outside the gene matches: 9. The germline V gene has CDR1 MNHEY and CDR2 SMNVEV (reference sequence).

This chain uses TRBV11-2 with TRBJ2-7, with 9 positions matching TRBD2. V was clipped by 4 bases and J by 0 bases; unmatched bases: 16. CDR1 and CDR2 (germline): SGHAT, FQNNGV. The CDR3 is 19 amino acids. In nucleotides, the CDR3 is TGTGCCAGCAGCTCTAGCTTAACGACTAGCGGACCAAGCTCCTACGAGCAGTACTTC. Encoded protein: CASSSSLTTSGPSSYEQYF.

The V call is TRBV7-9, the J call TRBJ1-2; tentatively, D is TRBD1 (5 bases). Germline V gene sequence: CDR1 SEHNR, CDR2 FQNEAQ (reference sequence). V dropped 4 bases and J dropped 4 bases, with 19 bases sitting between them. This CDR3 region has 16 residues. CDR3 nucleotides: TGTGCCAGCAGCTCAAGCGGGGGGGGAGGGACCTATGGCTACACCTTC. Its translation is CASSSSGGGGTYGYTF.